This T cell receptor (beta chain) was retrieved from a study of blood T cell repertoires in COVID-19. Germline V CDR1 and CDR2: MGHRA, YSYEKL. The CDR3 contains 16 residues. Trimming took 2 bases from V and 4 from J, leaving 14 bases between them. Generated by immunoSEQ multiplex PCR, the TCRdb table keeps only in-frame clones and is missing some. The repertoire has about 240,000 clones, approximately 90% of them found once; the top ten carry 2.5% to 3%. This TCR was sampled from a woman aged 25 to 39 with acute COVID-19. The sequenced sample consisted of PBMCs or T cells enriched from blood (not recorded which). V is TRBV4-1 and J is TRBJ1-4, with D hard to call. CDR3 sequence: CASSQPRRGFNEKLFF. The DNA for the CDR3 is TGCGCCAGCAGCCAACCGCGGCGGGGTTTTAATGAAAAACTGTTTTTT.